This TCR beta chain was profiled in a study of control samples from healthy donors and cancer patients. The CDR3 consists of 16 residues. From germline, CDR1 is LGHNA and CDR2 YSLEER. V lost 4 bases, J lost 2 bases, and 14 bases lay in between. Only in-frame clones appear in the TCRdb table, and some are missing; sequencing was by immunoSEQ multiplex PCR. Of 160,000 or so clones listed, less than 95% are singletons. The clonotype was recovered from a man aged 60-69 years with colorectal cancer. The chain employs TRBV4-3 and TRBJ1-4, with D tentatively TRBD1 (5 bases). Sequencing was carried out using PBMCs. Here the CDR3 reads CASSPRGEGTNEKLFF. In DNA form, the CDR3 reads TGCGCCAGCAGCCCACGGGGAGAGGGGACTAATGAAAAACTGTTTTTT.